Listed below are T cell receptor beta chains from one sample, sequenced in a study of cytomegalovirus exposure and HLA in healthy donors. This table comes from immunoSEQ multiplex PCR, and its TCRdb copy is limited to in-frame clones, with some not included. The repertoire holds about 110,000 clones, 70% to 80% seen once, with 3% in the top ten. Sequenced sample: PBMCs. These TCRs come from a young woman in good health and CMV-seropositive. Both conserved end residues are trimmed from each CDR3. Not all rows give a size; the values are once, few, many and, for expanded clones, a class.

v_gene: TRBV7-9; len: 13; abundance: -; j_gene: TRBJ2-1; CDR3aa: SSSLETGTYNEQF
v_gene: TRBV6-5; len: 13; abundance: -; j_gene: TRBJ2-7; CDR3aa: ASSYRRAIRSEQY
v_gene: TRBV2; len: 11; abundance: -; j_gene: TRBJ2-7; CDR3aa: ASSDRAPYEQY
v_gene: TRBV20-1; len: 8; abundance: -; j_gene: TRBJ2-5; CDR3aa: SASFGTQY
v_gene: TRBV2; len: 11; abundance: -; j_gene: TRBJ2-7; CDR3aa: ASSDRGDHEQY
v_gene: TRBV30; len: 13; abundance: -; j_gene: TRBJ2-2; CDR3aa: AWSVLRASTGELF
v_gene: TRBV5-1; len: 11; abundance: -; j_gene: -; CDR3aa: ASSPGQSYEQY
v_gene: TRBV28; len: 13; abundance: -; j_gene: TRBJ1-5; CDR3aa: ASSLGRGGNQPQH
v_gene: TRBV5-1; len: 14; abundance: -; j_gene: TRBJ2-3; CDR3aa: ASNSRNPGGTDTQY
v_gene: TRBV7-9; len: 12; abundance: -; j_gene: -; CDR3aa: ASSYRTSSCEQY
v_gene: TRBV11-2; len: 12; abundance: few; j_gene: TRBJ1-5; CDR3aa: ASSPGQAYQPQH
v_gene: TRBV30; len: 9; abundance: -; j_gene: TRBJ2-1; CDR3aa: AWSDKRLQF
v_gene: TRBV12-2; len: 13; abundance: -; j_gene: TRBJ2-1; CDR3aa: ASRPTGTGPNEQF
v_gene: TRBV28; len: 15; abundance: medium-sized; j_gene: TRBJ1-3; CDR3aa: ASSTPTGGSSGNTIY
v_gene: TRBV2; len: 12; abundance: -; j_gene: TRBJ1-5; CDR3aa: ASRDSVRNQPQH
v_gene: TRBV28; len: 15; abundance: once; j_gene: TRBJ1-1; CDR3aa: ASSNIFRTGYSTEAF
v_gene: TRBV20-1; len: 9; abundance: once; j_gene: TRBJ2-5; CDR3aa: SAPDQETQY
v_gene: TRBV7-2; len: 15; abundance: -; j_gene: TRBJ2-7; CDR3aa: ASSRIEWAPNNYEQY
v_gene: TRBV30; len: 13; abundance: -; j_gene: TRBJ2-5; CDR3aa: AWSVLAGNSETQY
v_gene: TRBV29-1; len: 14; abundance: -; j_gene: TRBJ1-1; CDR3aa: SVPRDSRYLNTEAF
v_gene: TRBV5-6; len: 9; abundance: -; j_gene: TRBJ1-1; CDR3aa: ASSSSVGAF
v_gene: TRBV18; len: 12; abundance: -; j_gene: TRBJ2-7; CDR3aa: ASSPQGLAHEQY
v_gene: TRBV6-6; len: 13; abundance: -; j_gene: TRBJ2-2; CDR3aa: ASSPTGVRTGELF
v_gene: TRBV5-6; len: 11; abundance: -; j_gene: TRBJ2-7; CDR3aa: ASSSTVTYEQY
v_gene: TRBV30; len: 8; abundance: -; j_gene: TRBJ1-2; CDR3aa: ACRYPGYT
v_gene: TRBV19; len: 13; abundance: -; j_gene: TRBJ1-1; CDR3aa: ASSPLTKSNTEAF
v_gene: TRBV19; len: 14; abundance: -; j_gene: TRBJ1-3; CDR3aa: ASSIAGGGTGNTIY
v_gene: TRBV6-1; len: 12; abundance: -; j_gene: TRBJ1-1; CDR3aa: ASSGVRWRTEAS
v_gene: TRBV15; len: 14; abundance: -; j_gene: TRBJ2-1; CDR3aa: ATKGGLAGSYNEQF
v_gene: TRBV28; len: 12; abundance: -; j_gene: TRBJ1-2; CDR3aa: ASRTGGERYGYT
v_gene: TRBV11-3; len: 13; abundance: -; j_gene: TRBJ2-3; CDR3aa: ASSVQGEVTDTQY
v_gene: TRBV2; len: 11; abundance: -; j_gene: TRBJ2-7; CDR3aa: ASHRGTSYEQY
v_gene: TRBV7-9; len: 14; abundance: -; j_gene: TRBJ2-1; CDR3aa: ASSSPGTSSRNEQF
v_gene: TRBV28; len: 10; abundance: -; j_gene: TRBJ2-1; CDR3aa: ASSLGGDEQF
v_gene: TRBV6-5; len: 13; abundance: -; j_gene: -; CDR3aa: ASSVDRTYSYEQY
v_gene: TRBV6-5; len: 10; abundance: -; j_gene: TRBJ1-2; CDR3aa: ASSDGRGGYT
v_gene: TRBV10-3; len: 14; abundance: -; j_gene: TRBJ1-3; CDR3aa: AISQSGQGTGNTIY
v_gene: TRBV25-1; len: 15; abundance: -; j_gene: TRBJ1-1; CDR3aa: ASSAPAGQGLNTEAF
v_gene: TRBV19; len: 13; abundance: -; j_gene: TRBJ1-5; CDR3aa: ASSSAGARNQPQH
v_gene: TRBV6-5; len: 11; abundance: once; j_gene: TRBJ2-7; CDR3aa: ASRRGTTYEQY
v_gene: TRBV12-5; len: 12; abundance: -; j_gene: TRBJ2-7; CDR3aa: ASGKGAGIYEQY
v_gene: TRBV29-1; len: 11; abundance: -; j_gene: TRBJ2-7; CDR3aa: SVVRQEAYEQY